This T cell receptor beta chain derives from a study of cytomegalovirus exposure and HLA in healthy donors. As regards this clone: Its antigen is undetermined.

With 60 Vbeta and 13 Jbeta primers, the PCR was carried out. Produced via immunoSEQ multiplex PCR; TCRdb's table is partial and in-frame only. The sample has 90,000 to 150,000 clones, 74% seen once. After removal of 6 bases from V and 8 bases from J, the junction contained 9 bases not matched to a gene. The V gene's germline CDR1 is MDHEN and CDR2 SYDVKM. This CDR3 comprises 14 residues. Whole-study findings and limits: Certain indistinguishable V segments, among them TRBV6-2 and TRBV6-3, were excluded.

This chain joins TRBV28 and TRBJ1-2, with 10 positions matching TRBD1. Sequencing was done on a sample of PBMCs. This receptor was obtained from a human donor in good health. For the CDR3, the DNA is TGTGCCAGCAGGGCCCGACAGGGGGCCTTGGGCTACACCTTC. Translated: CASRARQGALGYTF.